The TCR beta chain described here comes from a study of T-cell memory formation after mild COVID-19. TCRdb fed the 5' RACE reads into MiXCR, producing one record per CDR3 protein. The sample records approximately 240,000 distinct CDR3 sequences, approximately 16% being singletons. Many counts were recorded for this clonotype. Its antigen is unknown. Findings and caveats of the study: Day 15 to 85 contractors were CD4/CD8 balanced; later expanders leaned CD4+.

CDR1 is SQVTM and CDR2 is ANQGSEA in the germline V gene. The CDR3 sequence is 13 residues long. V lost 4 bases to trimming and J lost 2 bases; unmatched junction nucleotides: 2. The chain combines TRBV29-1 with TRBJ1-2; 9 positions match TRBD1. The sample was PBMCs or a T cell subset sorted from them (not recorded which). The sequence was obtained from a man between 18 and 29 years old who had mild COVID-19 (a few samples of this study predate the infection). Cell type and time point are not known. This CDR3 is CSVAGQGNYGYTF. DNA for the CDR3: TGCAGCGTTGCCGGACAGGGGAACTATGGCTACACCTTC.